Following are 11 T cell receptor beta chains from one sample sequenced in a study of beta chain features in type 1 diabetes. General observations from the study: Moderate but significant shortening of TCRB CDR3s was recorded in all four CD4+ subsets from Type 1 diabetes patients.

What these receptors recognize is not known. The whole isolated RNA underwent reverse transcription, so sequencing captured expressed TCRB transcripts. TCRdb's table, derived via immunoSEQ multiplex PCR, lists solely in-frame clones and lacks some. Here the sample spans a few hundred thousand clones, 8.5% to 10% being singletons. The material sequenced was central memory CD4+ T cells from blood. Receptors were obtained from a man in his thirties or forties with type 1 diabetes.

The chain combines TRBV5-1 with TRBJ2-3; 10 nucleotides line up with TRBD1. V gave up 4 bases and J gave up 0 bases; unmatched junction bases: 2. CDR3 length: 15 amino acids. CDR1 SGHRS and CDR2 YFSETQ come from the germline V gene. CDR3 in amino acids: CASSQDRGSTDTQYF. The CDR3 DNA sequence: TGCGCCAGCAGCCAGGACAGGGGGAGCACAGATACGCAGTATTTT.

This clone was seen a handful of times. V is TRBV28 and J is TRBJ1-4, with 8 bases aligning to TRBD1. V was pared by 7 bases and J by 8 bases, with 9 bases of the junction left unmatched. Germline values: CDR1 MDHEN, CDR2 SYDVKM. The CDR3 runs to 14 residues. This CDR3 is CASITGGAREKLFF. CDR3 nucleotides: TGTGCCAGCATCACAGGGGGTGCACGCGAAAAACTGTTTTTT.

This clone has only a few counts. The rearrangement uses TRBV6-6 and TRBJ2-7, with 11 bases matching TRBD1. The CDR3 extends over 16 amino acids. CDR1 and CDR2 from the germline V gene are MNHNY and SVGAGI (reference sequence). J was trimmed by 7 bases and V by 0 bases; bases with no gene match: 8. This CDR3 is CASSYSTGQGAGEQYF. Here the CDR3 DNA reads TGTGCCAGCAGTTACTCGACAGGACAGGGGGCGGGAGAGCAGTACTTC.

This clone was seen a handful of times. The chain combines TRBV28 with TRBJ1-2; tentatively, D is TRBD1 (6 bases). V was clipped by 4 bases and J by 6 bases, with 18 bases between them. Per the germline V gene, CDR1 is MDHEN and CDR2 is SYDVKM. The CDR3 has 15 residues. The CDR3 sequence: CASSSPGGGVDGYTF. The DNA for the CDR3 is TGTGCCAGCAGTTCCCCGGGGGGGGGCGTAGATGGCTACACCTTC.

This clone occurred many times. The CDR3 spells CASSDAYEQYF. In DNA form, the CDR3 reads TGTGCCAGCAGTGACGCCTACGAGCAGTACTTC. The rearrangement links TRBV2 to TRBJ2-7; D is unresolved. V lost 3 bases to trimming and J lost 2 bases, with 2 bases between them. The CDR3 is 11 amino acids. Per the germline V gene, CDR1 is SNHLY and CDR2 is FYNNEI.

The chain links TRBV6-5 to TRBJ2-7; D is possibly TRBD1 or TRBD2 (5 bases each). Between the trimmed V and J ends, which lost 7 bases and 2 bases, there was a span of 18 bases. Germline V gives CDR1 MNHEY, CDR2 SVGAGI. This CDR3 spans 15 amino acids. The CDR3 bases are TGTGCCAGCAATTCAATCCGGGGCGGTCCCTACGAGCAGTACTTC. Translated, it gives CASNSIRGGPYEQYF.

This clone has more than one count but fewer than ten. The chain is built from TRBV20-1 and TRBJ2-7, with unresolved D. The germline V gene has CDR1 DFQATT and CDR2 SNEGSKA (reference sequence). V was pared by 4 bases and J by 4 bases, with 8 bases between. The CDR3 is made up of 11 amino acids. The CDR3 DNA reads TGCAGTGCTAATTTAGGGTACGAGCAGTACTTC. Amino acids: CSANLGYEQYF.

This clone has more than one count but fewer than ten. This rearrangement joins TRBV7-9 to TRBJ1-5; no definite D call. This CDR3 contains 15 residues. Trimming took 3 bases from V and 0 from J, leaving 9 bases between them. CDR1 is SEHNR and CDR2 is FQNEAQ in the germline V gene (reference sequence). The CDR3 reads CASSFTGNSNQPQHF. The CDR3 DNA sequence: TGTGCCAGCAGCTTCACCGGGAATAGCAATCAGCCCCAGCATTTT. The variable domain in full, completed from reference TRBV7-9 and TRBJ1-5, reads DTGVSQNPRHKITKRGQNVTFRCDPISEHNRLYWYRQTLGQGPEFLTYFQNEAQLEKSRLLSDRFSAERPKGSFSTLEIQRTEQGDSAMYLCASSFTGNSNQPQHFGDGTRLSIL.

This chain connects TRBV7-2 to TRBJ2-3, with D perhaps TRBD2 (6 bases). The CDR3 is 16 residues long. The germline CDR1 and CDR2 sequences are SGHTA and FQGNSA. With 5 bases removed from V and 1 base from J, the gap between germline ends came to 16 bases. The chain's CDR3 is CASSALPGLGTDTQYF. The CDR3 bases are TGTGCCAGCAGCGCCTTACCGGGACTGGGCACAGATACGCAGTATTTT.

This clone was seen a handful of times. The chain has TRBV29-1 and TRBJ1-1; D uncertain. Germline values: CDR1 SQVTM, CDR2 ANQGSEA. Trimming removed 3 bases at V and 2 bases at J, with 10 bases between. The CDR3 is 13 residues long. CDR3 sequence (DNA): TGCAGCGTTGAGCGAGTACCCAACACTGAAGCTTTCTTT. It translates to CSVERVPNTEAFF.

In this sample, this clone turned up a few times. The genes are TRBV15 and TRBJ2-7; TRBD2 agrees at 10 bases. Germline V gives CDR1 LNHNV, CDR2 YYDKDF (reference sequence). This CDR3 region has 14 residues. With 6 bases clipped from V and 3 bases from J, the junction kept 5 bases outside the gene matches. The CDR3 region has the DNA TGTGCCACCAGTCCAGCGGGAGGGCTCTACGAGCAGTACTTC. It translates to CATSPAGGLYEQYF.